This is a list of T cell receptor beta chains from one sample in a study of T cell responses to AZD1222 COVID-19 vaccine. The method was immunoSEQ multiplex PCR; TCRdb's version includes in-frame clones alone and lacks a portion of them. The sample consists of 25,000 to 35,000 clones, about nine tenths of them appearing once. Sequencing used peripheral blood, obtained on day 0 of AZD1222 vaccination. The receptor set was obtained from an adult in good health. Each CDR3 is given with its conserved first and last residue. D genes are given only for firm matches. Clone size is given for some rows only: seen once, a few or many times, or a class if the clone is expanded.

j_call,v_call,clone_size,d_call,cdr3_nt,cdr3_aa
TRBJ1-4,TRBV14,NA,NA,TGTGCCAGCAGCCTGACAACCCTTAATGAAAAACTGTTTTTT,CASSLTTLNEKLFF
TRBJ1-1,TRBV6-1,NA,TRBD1,TGTGCCAGCAGTGACTATACGGGGACAGGGCGGAACACTGAAGCTTTCTTT,CASSDYTGTGRNTEAFF
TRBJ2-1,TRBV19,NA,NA,TGTGCCAGTAGTATGTTGGAGTCCTACAATGAGCAGTTCTTC,CASSMLESYNEQFF
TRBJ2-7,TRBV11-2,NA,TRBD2,TGTGCCAGCAGCCAAATCCGCGGGAGGCCCTACGAGCAGTACTTC,CASSQIRGRPYEQYF
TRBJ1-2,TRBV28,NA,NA,TGTGCCAGCAGTCTCGCGGGGCGCAGAGGCTACACCTTC,CASSLAGRRGYTF
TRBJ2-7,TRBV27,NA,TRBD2,TGTGCCAGCAGTCCCGGGGTAGCGGGAGTCTACGAGCAGTACTTC,CASSPGVAGVYEQYF
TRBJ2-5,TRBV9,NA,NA,TGTGCCAGCAGCGTTAGGCAGGACCAAGAGACCCAGTACTTC,CASSVRQDQETQYF
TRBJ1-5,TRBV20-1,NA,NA,TGCAGTGCTAGTTCCCAGCGAGGCAATCAGCCCCAGCATTTT,CSASSQRGNQPQHF
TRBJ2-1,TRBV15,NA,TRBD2,TGTGCCACCAGCAGAGATCTGGCTAGCGGGAGGAATGAGCAGTTCTTC,CATSRDLASGRNEQFF
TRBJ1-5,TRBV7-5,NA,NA,TGTGCCAGAAGCTTTATCGGGACAGGGGGTATTAGGAGCAATCAGCCCCAGCATTTT,CARSFIGTGGIRSNQPQHF
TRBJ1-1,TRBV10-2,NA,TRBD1,TGCGCCAGCAGTGAATGGGGACAGTTGAACACTGAAGCTTTCTTT,CASSEWGQLNTEAFF
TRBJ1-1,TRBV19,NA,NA,TGTGCCAGTAGTATAGTACAGGCCACTGAAGCTTTCTTT,CASSIVQATEAFF
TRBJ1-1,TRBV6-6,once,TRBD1,TGTGCCAGCAGTCGTACAGGGGTCACTGAAGCTTTCTTT,CASSRTGVTEAFF
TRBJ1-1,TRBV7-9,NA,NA,TGTGCCAGCAGCTTAACCGAGAACACTGAAGCTTTCTTT,CASSLTENTEAFF
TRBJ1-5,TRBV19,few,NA,TGTGCCAGTAGTTCCCGGGGGGTGGGGGCGTTACAGCCCCAGCATTTT,CASSSRGVGALQPQHF
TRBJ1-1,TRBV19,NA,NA,TGTGCCAGTAGTATTTCTCTTACTGAGGCTTTCTTT,CASSISLTEAFF
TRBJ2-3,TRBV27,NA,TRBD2,TGTGCCAGCAGTTTATCGGGCCGGGCTAGCGGGAGAAGTGCAGATACGCAGTATTTT,CASSLSGRASGRSADTQYF
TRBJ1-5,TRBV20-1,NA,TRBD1,TGCAGTGCTAGTCAGGGGGATGGGCAGCCCCAGCATTTT,CSASQGDGQPQHF
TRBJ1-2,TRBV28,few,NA,TGTGCCAGCACCTATGGGGGGGCTAACTATGGCTACACCTTC,CASTYGGANYGYTF
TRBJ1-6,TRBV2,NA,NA,TGTGCCAGCAGTGAAGCTAGGCCGAGCTCCTATAATTCACCCCTCCACTTT,CASSEARPSSYNSPLHF
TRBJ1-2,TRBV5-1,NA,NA,TGCGCCAGCAGCTTTGGTTTAACGCAAAACTATGGCTACACCTTC,CASSFGLTQNYGYTF
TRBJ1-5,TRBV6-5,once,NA,TGTGCCAGCATCCGGACGGGGAGCAATCAGCCCCAGCATTTT,CASIRTGSNQPQHF
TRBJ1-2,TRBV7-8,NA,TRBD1,TGTGCCAGCAGCTTAGCCGGGACAGGGGAAATTGGGGGCTACACCTTC,CASSLAGTGEIGGYTF
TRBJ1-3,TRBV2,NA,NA,TGTGCCAGCAGTGAAGGGAGCTTCTTTGGAAACACCATATATTTT,CASSEGSFFGNTIYF
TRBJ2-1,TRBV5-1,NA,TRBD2,TGCGCCAGCAGCTTGGCGCCAGCGGGGGGCAATGAGCAGTTCTTC,CASSLAPAGGNEQFF
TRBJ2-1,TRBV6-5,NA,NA,TGTGCCAGCAGTTACCTTGGACAGTACAATGAGCAGTTCTTC,CASSYLGQYNEQFF
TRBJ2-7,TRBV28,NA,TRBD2,TGTGCCAGCAGTCTGGGGACTAGCCGTATCCCTAACGAGCAGTACTTC,CASSLGTSRIPNEQYF
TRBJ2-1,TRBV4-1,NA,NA,TGCGCCAGCACCCAAAGAGTTGGGTTGCCCTACAATGAGCAGTTCTTC,CASTQRVGLPYNEQFF
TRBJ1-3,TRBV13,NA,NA,TGTGCCAGCAGCTTAGCAGGGCGGACTAACACCATATATTTT,CASSLAGRTNTIYF
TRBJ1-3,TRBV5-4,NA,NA,TGTGCCAGCAGCTTTGACCGCACTGGAAACACCATATATTTT,CASSFDRTGNTIYF
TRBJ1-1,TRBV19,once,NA,TGTGCCAGTAGTAGCAGGGGATTGAACACTGAAGCTTTCTTT,CASSSRGLNTEAFF
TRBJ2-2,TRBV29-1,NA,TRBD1,TGCAGCGTTCTGGCAGGGGGCCCGAACACCGGGGAGCTGTTTTTT,CSVLAGGPNTGELFF
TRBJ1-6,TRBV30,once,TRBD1,TGTGCCTGGCAGGGACAGAGCTCCTATAATTCACCCCTCCACTTT,CAWQGQSSYNSPLHF
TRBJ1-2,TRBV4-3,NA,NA,TGCGCCAGCAGGGGAGGGCTAGGCTATGGCTACACCTTC,CASRGGLGYGYTF
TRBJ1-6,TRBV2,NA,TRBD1,TGTGCCAGCACCACGGGACAGGGATATAATTCACCCCTCCACTTT,CASTTGQGYNSPLHF
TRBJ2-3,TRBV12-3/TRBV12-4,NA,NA,TGTGCCAGCAGTTTATTAAGCACAGATACGCAGTATTTT,CASSLLSTDTQYF
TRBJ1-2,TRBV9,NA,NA,TGTGCCAGCAGCGTAGAAGCAGGCGGCTATGGCTACACCTTC,CASSVEAGGYGYTF
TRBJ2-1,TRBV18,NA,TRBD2,TGTGCCAGCTCACCATACCGACGGACTAGCGGGAGTGGTGCCTACAATGAGCAGTTCTTC,CASSPYRRTSGSGAYNEQFF
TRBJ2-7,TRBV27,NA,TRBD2,TGTGCCAGCAGACGACTAGCGGGAGTTCGGTCCGAGCAGTACTTC,CASRRLAGVRSEQYF
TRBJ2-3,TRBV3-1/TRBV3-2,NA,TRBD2,TGTGCCAGCAGCCAAGGTGGGACGGGAGGGCCCCCAGATACGCAGTATTTT,CASSQGGTGGPPDTQYF
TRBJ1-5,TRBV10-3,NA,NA,TGTGCCATCAGTGAAAGAGACAGTAATCAGCCCCAGCATTTT,CAISERDSNQPQHF
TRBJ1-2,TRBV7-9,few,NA,TGTGCCAGCAGCCCCGTTACAGATCGCGGCTACACCTTC,CASSPVTDRGYTF
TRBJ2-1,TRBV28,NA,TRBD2,TGTGCCAGCAGAACTAGCGGGTACAATGAGCAGTTCTTC,CASRTSGYNEQFF
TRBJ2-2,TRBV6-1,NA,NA,TGTGCCAGCAGTGAATCCCGCGGCGGAGCGATCAACACCGGGGAGCTGTTTTTT,CASSESRGGAINTGELFF
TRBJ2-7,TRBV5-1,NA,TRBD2,TGCGCCAGCAGCTTGGGGCGGGAGATAGGTCCCGAGCAGTACTTC,CASSLGREIGPEQYF
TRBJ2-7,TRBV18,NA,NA,TGTGCCAGCTCACCACGACTGACAGTTGGATACGAGCAGTACTTC,CASSPRLTVGYEQYF
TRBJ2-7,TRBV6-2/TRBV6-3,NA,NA,TGTGCCAGCAGTTACGCGGCTAGCTCCTACGAGCAGTACTTC,CASSYAASSYEQYF
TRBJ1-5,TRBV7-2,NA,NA,TGTGCCAGCAGCCTTGACAGCGGGGGCAATCAGCCCCAGCATTTT,CASSLDSGGNQPQHF
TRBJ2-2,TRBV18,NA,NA,TGTGCCAGCTCACCTACAGGGCGCGGCGGGACCGGGGAGCTGTTTTTT,CASSPTGRGGTGELFF
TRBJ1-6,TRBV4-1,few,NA,TGCGCCAGCAGCCTACGCACACCGAGGAGCTCCTATAATTCACCCCTCCACTTT,CASSLRTPRSSYNSPLHF
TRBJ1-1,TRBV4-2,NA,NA,TGTGCCAGCAGCCAAGAGGGGGGGAGGACTGAAGCTTTCTTT,CASSQEGGRTEAFF
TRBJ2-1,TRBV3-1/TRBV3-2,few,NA,TGTGCCAGCAGCCATAACCATGAGCAGTTCTTC,CASSHNHEQFF
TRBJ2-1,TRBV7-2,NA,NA,TGTGCCAGCAGCTTAGGCGCAGGTGTAGGGGGGGATGAGCAGTTCTTC,CASSLGAGVGGDEQFF